These T cell receptor beta chains were read from a single sample in a study of blood T cell repertoires in COVID-19. Sequenced by immunoSEQ multiplex PCR; TCRdb stores in-frame clones only, minus some. The table shows roughly 180,000 clones, with over 70% occurring only once. Specimen: PBMCs or T cells enriched from blood (not recorded which). The receptors originated from a woman in her 40s with acute COVID-19. Each CDR3 is given with its conserved first and last residue. A D gene is named only where the DNA matches it firmly. The listing skips clone size in some rows; elsewhere it reads once, few, many or a size class.

v_call	d_call	j_call	clone_size	cdr3_nt	cdr3_aa
TRBV6-1	TRBD1	TRBJ2-7	few	TGTGCCAGCAGTGAAGGCCCAGGGGGCTACGAGCAGTACTTC	CASSEGPGGYEQYF
TRBV5-1	-	TRBJ1-2	-	TGCGCCAGCAGCCCCTGGACAGAACTTATCGGGTATGGCTACACCTTC	CASSPWTELIGYGYTF
TRBV6-5	TRBD1	TRBJ1-1	-	TGTGCCAGCAGTTACGGACAGGGAAGGGGTACTGAAGCTTTCTTT	CASSYGQGRGTEAFF
TRBV10-3	-	TRBJ2-3	-	TGTGCCATCAGTGAGTCGAGCCCAGATACGCAGTATTTT	CAISESSPDTQYF
TRBV6-5	TRBD1	TRBJ2-4	-	TGTGCCAGCAGCGTGACAGGGTCCATTCAGTACTTC	CASSVTGSIQYF
TRBV7-8	TRBD2	TRBJ2-1	-	TGTGCCAGCAGCCAGACTAGCGGGAGCTACAATGAGCAGTTCTTC	CASSQTSGSYNEQFF
TRBV5-1	TRBD1	TRBJ1-1	-	TGCGCCAGCAGCCTATACGTAGGGCAACAGGGGGCGGCTGAAGCTTTCTTT	CASSLYVGQQGAAEAFF
TRBV5-1	-	TRBJ1-2	-	TGCGCCAGCAGCTCCGCAGCGGAGGAGGGCTATGGCTACACCTTC	CASSSAAEEGYGYTF
TRBV29-1	TRBD2	TRBJ2-1	-	TGCAGCGTTGATCGACCCCGACTAGCGGGAGGGCCCGGCTACAATGAGCAGTTCTTC	CSVDRPRLAGGPGYNEQFF
TRBV15	-	TRBJ2-1	-	TGTGCCACCAGCATAGGGGGGGTCTACAATGAGCAGTTCTTC	CATSIGGVYNEQFF
TRBV11-2	TRBD1	TRBJ2-2	-	TGTGCCAGCAGCTTTAACACAGGGGGCGCAACCGGGGAGCTGTTTTTT	CASSFNTGGATGELFF
TRBV6-1	-	TRBJ1-1	-	TGTGCCAGCAGTGAAAAGGGGCGGTCTGAAGCTTTCTTT	CASSEKGRSEAFF